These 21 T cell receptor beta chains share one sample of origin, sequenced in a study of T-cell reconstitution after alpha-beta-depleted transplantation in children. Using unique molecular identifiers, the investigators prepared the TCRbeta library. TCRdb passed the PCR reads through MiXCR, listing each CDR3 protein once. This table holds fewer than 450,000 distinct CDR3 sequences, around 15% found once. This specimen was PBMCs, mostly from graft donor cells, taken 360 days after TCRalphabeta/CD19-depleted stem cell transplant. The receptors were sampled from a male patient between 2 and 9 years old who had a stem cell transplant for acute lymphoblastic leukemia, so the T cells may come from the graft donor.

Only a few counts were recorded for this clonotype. The CDR3 nucleotides are TGCAGCGCACGATTCGGGAAAAGGAACTCCTACGAGCAGTACTTC. Protein sequence: CSARFGKRNSYEQYF. The chain carries TRBV29-1 and TRBJ2-7, with D perhaps TRBD2 (5 bases). V was shortened by 7 bases and J by 0 bases, with 19 bases between the two germline ends. This CDR3 region has 15 residues. In germline, CDR1 is SQVTM, CDR2 ANQGSEA.

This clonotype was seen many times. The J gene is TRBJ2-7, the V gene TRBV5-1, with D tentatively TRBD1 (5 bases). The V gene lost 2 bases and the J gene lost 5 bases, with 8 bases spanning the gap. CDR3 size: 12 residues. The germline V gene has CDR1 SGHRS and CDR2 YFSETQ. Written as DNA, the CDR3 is TGCGCCAGCAGCTTCTTAGGGGACGAGCAGTACTTC. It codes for CASSFLGDEQYF.

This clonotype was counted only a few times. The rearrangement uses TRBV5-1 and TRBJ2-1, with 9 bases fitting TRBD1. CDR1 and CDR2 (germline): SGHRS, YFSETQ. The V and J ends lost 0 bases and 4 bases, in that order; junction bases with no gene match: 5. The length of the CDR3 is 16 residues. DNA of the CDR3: TGCGCCAGCAGCTTGGGGACAGGGGAGGGGTACAATGAGCAGTTCTTC. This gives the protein CASSLGTGEGYNEQFF.

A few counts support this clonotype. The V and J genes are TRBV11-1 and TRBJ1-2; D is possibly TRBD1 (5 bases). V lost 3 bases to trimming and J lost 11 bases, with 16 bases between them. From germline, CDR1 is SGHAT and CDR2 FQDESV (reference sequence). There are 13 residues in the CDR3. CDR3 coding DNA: TGTGCCAGCAGCTTTTCCCCACAGGCCGTTTACACCTTC. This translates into CASSFSPQAVYTF.

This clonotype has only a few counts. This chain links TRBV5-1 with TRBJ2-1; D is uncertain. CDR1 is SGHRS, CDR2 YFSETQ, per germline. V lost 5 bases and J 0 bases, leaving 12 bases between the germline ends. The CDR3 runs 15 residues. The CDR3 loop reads CASSSDGISYNEQFF. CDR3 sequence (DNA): TGCGCCAGCAGTTCGGACGGTATCTCCTACAATGAGCAGTTCTTC.

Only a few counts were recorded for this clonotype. CDR3 DNA sequence: TGTGCCAGCAGCGTAGCAGACAGAAACACTGAAGCTTTCTTT. Encoded protein: CASSVADRNTEAFF. The chain uses TRBV9 and TRBJ1-1, with D possibly TRBD1 on 5 matching bases. The V end was cut by 0 bases, the J end by 2 bases, with 8 bases between. The germline gives CDR1 SGDLS, CDR2 YYNGEE. The length of the CDR3 is 14 residues.

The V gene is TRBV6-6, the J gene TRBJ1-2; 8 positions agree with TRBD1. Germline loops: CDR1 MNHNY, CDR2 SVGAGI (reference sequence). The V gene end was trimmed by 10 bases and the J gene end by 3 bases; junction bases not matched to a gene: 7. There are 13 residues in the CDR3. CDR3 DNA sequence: TGTGCCACCATAAAGGGACAGGACTATGGCTACACCTTC. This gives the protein CATIKGQDYGYTF.

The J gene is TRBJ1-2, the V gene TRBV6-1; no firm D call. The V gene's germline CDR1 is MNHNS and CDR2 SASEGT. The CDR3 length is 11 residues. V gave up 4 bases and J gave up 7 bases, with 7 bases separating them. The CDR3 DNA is TGTGCCAGCAGTGTACTTCTTGGCTACACCTTC. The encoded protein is CASSVLLGYTF.

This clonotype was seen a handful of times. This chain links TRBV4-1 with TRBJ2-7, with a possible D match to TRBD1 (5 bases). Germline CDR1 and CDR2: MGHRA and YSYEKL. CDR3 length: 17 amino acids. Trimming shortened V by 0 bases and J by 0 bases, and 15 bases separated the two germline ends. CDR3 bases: TGCGCCAGCAGCCAAGAATGGCAGGGTCCCTTCTCCTACGAGCAGTACTTC. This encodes CASSQEWQGPFSYEQYF.

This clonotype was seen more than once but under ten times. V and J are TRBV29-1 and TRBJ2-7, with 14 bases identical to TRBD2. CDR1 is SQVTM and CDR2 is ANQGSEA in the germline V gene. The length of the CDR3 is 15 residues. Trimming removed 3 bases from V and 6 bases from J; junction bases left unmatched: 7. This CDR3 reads CSVEGDGLAGGEQYF. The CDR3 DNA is TGCAGCGTTGAGGGGGACGGACTAGCGGGAGGCGAGCAGTACTTC.

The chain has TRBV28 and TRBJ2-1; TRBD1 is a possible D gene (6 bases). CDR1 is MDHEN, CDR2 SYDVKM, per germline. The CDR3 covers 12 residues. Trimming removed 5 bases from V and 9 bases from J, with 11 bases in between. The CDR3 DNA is TGTGCCAGCAGTCCCGACAGGAGTGAGCAGTTCTTC. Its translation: CASSPDRSEQFF. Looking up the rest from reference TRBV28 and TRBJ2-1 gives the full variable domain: DVKVTQSSRYLVKRTGEKVFLECVQDMDHENMFWYRQDPGLGLRLIYFSYDVKMKEKGDIPEGYSVSREKKERFSLILESASTNQTSMYLCASSPDRSEQFFGPGTRLTVL.

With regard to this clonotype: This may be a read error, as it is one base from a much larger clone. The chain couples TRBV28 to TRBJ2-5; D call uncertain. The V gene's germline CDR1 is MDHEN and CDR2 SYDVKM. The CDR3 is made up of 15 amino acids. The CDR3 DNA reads TGTGCCAGCAGCTCTATTGAGACGTACCAAGAGACCAAGTACTTC. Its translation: CASSSIETYQETKYF.

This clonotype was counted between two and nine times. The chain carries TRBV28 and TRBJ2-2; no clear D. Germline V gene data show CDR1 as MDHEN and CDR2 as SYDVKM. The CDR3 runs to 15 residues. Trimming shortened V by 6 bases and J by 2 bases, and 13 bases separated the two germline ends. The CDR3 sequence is CASSSLGHNTGELFF. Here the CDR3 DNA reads TGTGCCAGCAGCTCCCTGGGCCACAACACCGGGGAGCTGTTTTTT.

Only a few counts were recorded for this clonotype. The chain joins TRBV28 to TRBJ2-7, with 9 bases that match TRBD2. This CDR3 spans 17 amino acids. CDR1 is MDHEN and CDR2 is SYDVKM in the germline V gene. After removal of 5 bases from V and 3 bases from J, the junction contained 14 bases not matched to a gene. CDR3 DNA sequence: TGTGCCAGCAGTCCCACGTGGGGGCGGGAGGGGGTCTACGAGCAGTACTTC. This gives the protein CASSPTWGREGVYEQYF.

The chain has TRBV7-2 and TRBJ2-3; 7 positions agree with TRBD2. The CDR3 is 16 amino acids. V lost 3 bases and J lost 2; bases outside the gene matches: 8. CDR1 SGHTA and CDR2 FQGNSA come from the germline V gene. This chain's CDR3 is CASSLVAGGATDTQYF. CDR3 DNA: TGTGCCAGCAGCTTGGTAGCGGGTGGCGCCACAGATACGCAGTATTTT.

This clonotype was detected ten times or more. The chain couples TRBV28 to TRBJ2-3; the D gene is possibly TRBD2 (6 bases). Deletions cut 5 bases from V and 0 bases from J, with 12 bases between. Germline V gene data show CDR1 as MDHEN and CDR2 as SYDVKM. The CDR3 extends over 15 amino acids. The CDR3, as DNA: TGTGCCAGCAGTGTACCGGGACTTAGCACAGATACGCAGTATTTT. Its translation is CASSVPGLSTDTQYF. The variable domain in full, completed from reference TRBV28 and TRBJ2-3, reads DVKVTQSSRYLVKRTGEKVFLECVQDMDHENMFWYRQDPGLGLRLIYFSYDVKMKEKGDIPEGYSVSREKKERFSLILESASTNQTSMYLCASSVPGLSTDTQYFGPGTRLTVL.

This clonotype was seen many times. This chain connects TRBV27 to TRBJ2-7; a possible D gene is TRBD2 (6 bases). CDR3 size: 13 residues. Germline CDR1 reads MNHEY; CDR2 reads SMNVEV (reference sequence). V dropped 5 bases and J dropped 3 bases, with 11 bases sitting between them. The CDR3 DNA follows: TGTGCCAGCAGTCAAACCGGGGGCTACGAGCAGTACTTC. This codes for CASSQTGGYEQYF.

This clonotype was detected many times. CDR3 in DNA: TGTGCCAGCAGTTTAAGCGCTGGGGACAATGAGCAGTTCTTC. The encoded protein is CASSLSAGDNEQFF. The chain has TRBV12-3 or TRBV12-4 and TRBJ2-1, with D uncertain. V lost 2 bases to trimming and J lost 5 bases, with 10 bases between them. This CDR3 comprises 14 residues.

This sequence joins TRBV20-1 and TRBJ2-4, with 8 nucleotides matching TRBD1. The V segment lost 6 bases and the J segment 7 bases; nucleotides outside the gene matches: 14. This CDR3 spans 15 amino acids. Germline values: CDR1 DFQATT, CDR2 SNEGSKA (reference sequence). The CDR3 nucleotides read TGCAGTGCAAACCCTGGGGCAGGGGGCTGGAACATTCAGTACTTC. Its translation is CSANPGAGGWNIQYF.

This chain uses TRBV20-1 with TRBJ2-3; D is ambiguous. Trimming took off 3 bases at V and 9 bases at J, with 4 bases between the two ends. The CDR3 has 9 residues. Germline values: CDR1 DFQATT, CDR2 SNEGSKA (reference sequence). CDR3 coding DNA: TGCAGTGCTAGCGGGACGCAGTATTTT. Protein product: CSASGTQYF.

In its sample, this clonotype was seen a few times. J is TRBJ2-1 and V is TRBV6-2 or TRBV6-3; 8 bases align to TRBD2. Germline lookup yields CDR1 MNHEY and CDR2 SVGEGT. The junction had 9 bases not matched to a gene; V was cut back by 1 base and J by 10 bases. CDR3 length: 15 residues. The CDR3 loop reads CASSYFGGRRGEQFF. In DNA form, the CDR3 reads TGTGCCAGCAGTTACTTTGGCGGGAGGCGCGGGGAGCAGTTCTTC.